This entry concerns a single T cell receptor (beta chain). The antigen is unknown. Measured with immunoSEQ multiplex PCR; TCRdb has only the in-frame clones, and not every one. The sample has some 75,000 clones; 88% are singletons. Germline V CDR1 and CDR2: MDHEN, SYDVKM. This CDR3 is built from 16 residues. V lost 4 bases and J 6 bases, leaving 16 bases between the germline ends. The data derive from a study of T cell responses to AZD1222 COVID-19 vaccine. Findings of the study overall: At 160-218 and 743-854, vaccine-associated CD4 TCRs were dominant, and they spanned spike. Females made up more of the donors, who were largely white British, and clonal diversity may have come out too low.

This chain connects TRBV28 to TRBJ1-6, with TRBD1 as a possible D gene (6 bases). The sample in question was peripheral blood, obtained on day 0 of AZD1222 vaccination. The sequence came from an adult in good health. CDR3 coding DNA: TGTGCCAGCAGTTGGCAGGGGCGAGGACTTAATTCACCCCTCCACTTT. It encodes CASSWQGRGLNSPLHF. Drawing the rest from reference TRBV28 and TRBJ1-6, the complete variable domain is DVKVTQSSRYLVKRTGEKVFLECVQDMDHENMFWYRQDPGLGLRLIYFSYDVKMKEKGDIPEGYSVSREKKERFSLILESASTNQTSMYLCASSWQGRGLNSPLHFGNGTRLTVT.